This passage covers 14 T cell receptor beta chains from one sample sequenced in a study of type 1 regulatory T cells (dated by TCRdb to 2020 to 2023). Sequencing relied on an Illumina MiSeq. Using fastp at Q25 and MiXCR, TCRdb reprocessed the public reads and kept productive beta chains. All rows with the same CDR3 protein become a single entry with the most common DNA and genes. The sample contains just under 65,000 distinct CDR3 sequences, nearly 50% of them found a single time. The ten largest clones add up to less than 2.5% of the sample. What these receptors recognize is not known. What was sequenced was cultured non-Tr1 T cells, either the whole culture or a sorted T cell fraction (not recorded which). The cell subset or site label of this sample denotes: non-Tr1 population from the T-allo10 product. Every receptor here comes from a human donor in good health.

This chain uses TRBV6-1 with TRBJ1-5, with unresolved D. The germline gives CDR1 MNHNS, CDR2 SASEGT. The CDR3 spans 14 residues. With 9 bases removed from V and 5 bases from J, the gap between germline ends came to 17 bases. The DNA for the CDR3 is TGTGCCAGTACTCCAGAGTCCTCGGATCAGCCCCAGCATTTT. Its protein product is CASTPESSDQPQHF.

The chain uses TRBV29-1 and TRBJ2-1; either TRBD1 or TRBD2 may fit D (5 bases each). Trimming pared 6 bases from V and 9 bases from J, leaving 21 bases between. The CDR3 is 14 residues long. Germline V CDR1 and CDR2: SQVTM, ANQGSEA. CDR3 sequence reads: CSVSSSALRGEQFF. CDR3 DNA sequence: TGCAGCGTATCGTCAAGTGCTTTGAGGGGTGAGCAGTTCTTC.

The rearrangement joins TRBV5-1 to TRBJ2-1; 9 bases align to TRBD2. J was trimmed by 6 bases and V by 4 bases; bases with no gene match: 8. Germline V lookup: CDR1 SGHRS, CDR2 YFSETQ. This CDR3 is 15 amino acids long. For the CDR3, the DNA is TGCGCCAGCAGCGGTAAAGGCGGGGGGGCCAATGAGCAGTTCTTC. Translation: CASSGKGGGANEQFF.

In its sample, this clonotype was seen a few times. The rearrangement uses TRBV2 and TRBJ1-6, with a possible D match to TRBD1 (5 bases). This CDR3 contains 15 residues. Trimming cost V 7 bases and J 0 bases, with 10 bases left between them. CDR1 SNHLY and CDR2 FYNNEI come from the germline V gene. The CDR3 sequence: CASTGLSSYNSPLHF. CDR3 coding DNA: TGTGCCAGCACAGGGCTCAGCTCCTATAATTCACCCCTCCACTTT.

This chain uses TRBV3-1 with TRBJ2-2; the D gene could be TRBD1 or TRBD2 (5 bases each). Per germline, CDR1 LGHDT and CDR2 YNNKEL (reference sequence). Trimming pared 5 bases from V and 4 bases from J, leaving 11 bases between. The CDR3 loop spans 14 amino acids. The CDR3 DNA is TGTGCCAGCAGCAGGCCTGGGGGCACCGGGGAGCTGTTTTTT. Its translation is CASSRPGGTGELFF.

This clonotype turned up a few times. The V call is TRBV4-1, the J call TRBJ2-3, with 9 bases matching TRBD2. This CDR3 has 15 amino acids. The germline V gene has CDR1 MGHRA and CDR2 YSYEKL. The junction had 4 bases not matched to a gene; V was cut back by 4 bases and J by 2 bases. CDR3 region: CASSPSGAITDTQYF. The CDR3 DNA reads TGCGCCAGCAGCCCTAGCGGGGCCATCACAGATACGCAGTATTTT.

This clonotype has just a few counts. V gene TRBV9 combines with J gene TRBJ2-2; TRBD1 aligns across 8 bases. Germline assignment: CDR1 SGDLS and CDR2 YYNGEE. With 4 bases clipped from V and 1 base from J, the junction kept 12 bases outside the gene matches. The CDR3 consists of 18 residues. CDR3 loop: CASSSSRETGGNTGELFF. The CDR3 DNA reads TGTGCCAGCAGCTCCAGCCGGGAAACAGGGGGGAACACCGGGGAGCTGTTTTTT.

The chain combines TRBV28 with TRBJ2-3; D may match TRBD1 or TRBD2 (6 bases each). V dropped 5 bases and J dropped 4 bases, with 10 bases sitting between them. CDR1 is MDHEN and CDR2 is SYDVKM in the germline V gene. The CDR3 covers 13 residues. CDR3 in DNA: TGTGCCAGCAGTGGGGGGCCGGCAGATACGCAGTATTTT. This encodes CASSGGPADTQYF.

The chain has TRBV3-1 and TRBJ1-1; TRBD1 might be the D (5 bases). The CDR3 loop spans 12 amino acids. With 5 bases removed from V and 10 bases from J, the gap between germline ends came to 14 bases. Germline CDR1 is LGHDT and CDR2 is YNNKEL (reference sequence). The CDR3 sequence: CASSDGTSSAFF. The CDR3 region has the DNA TGTGCCAGCAGCGACGGGACCTCATCAGCTTTCTTT.

The V and J genes are TRBV5-1 and TRBJ2-1; 13 nucleotides align to TRBD2. V shed 4 bases and J 7 bases; nucleotides not matched to a gene: 14. The germline V gene encodes CDR1 SGHRS and CDR2 YFSETQ. The CDR3 runs 18 residues. CDR3 loop: CASSVTSGGPGTWNEQFF. The CDR3 nucleotides are TGCGCCAGCAGCGTGACTAGCGGGGGGCCAGGGACCTGGAATGAGCAGTTCTTC.

The V gene is TRBV30, the J gene TRBJ2-1; D might be TRBD2 (5 bases). The CDR3 runs 11 residues. Germline CDR1 and CDR2: GTSNPN and SVGIG (reference sequence). Deletions cut 4 bases from V and 8 bases from J, with 9 bases between. This CDR3 is CAWMRRDEQFF. CDR3 DNA: TGTGCCTGGATGCGGCGGGATGAGCAGTTCTTC.

CDR3 coding DNA: TGTGCCAGCAGTCCCGGAACATCGAACACTGAAGCTTTCTTT. It is translated as CASSPGTSNTEAFF. This chain uses TRBV12-3 or TRBV12-4 with TRBJ1-1; no clear D gene. The CDR3 loop spans 14 amino acids. Trimming pared 5 bases from V and 1 base from J, leaving 11 bases between.

The rearrangement joins TRBV7-2 to TRBJ2-1; D uncertain. The V end lost 5 bases, the J end lost 2 bases, and 13 bases lay between the germline ends. Germline-derived CDR1 and CDR2 are SGHTA and FQGNSA. This CDR3 has 15 amino acids. Here the CDR3 DNA reads TGTGCCAGCAGCCGTGGAAAGGCGGCCTACAATGAGCAGTTCTTC. Its translation: CASSRGKAAYNEQFF.

CDR3 protein: CASSELGGLDTQYF. The CDR3 bases are TGCGCCAGCAGTGAGCTGGGGGGCCTAGATACGCAGTATTTT. This rearrangement joins TRBV10-2 to TRBJ2-3; D is tentatively TRBD1 or TRBD2 (6 bases each). This CDR3 is 14 amino acids long. Trimming pared 2 bases from V and 5 bases from J, leaving 11 bases between. Germline CDR1 reads WSHSY; CDR2 reads SAAADI.